This T cell receptor beta chain was found in a study of T cells expressing NK-cell markers. As the method of synthesis, 5'RACE template switching with UMIs yielded TCR beta cDNA. From the 5' RACE reads, TCRdb lists one entry per CDR3 protein and no DNA. Reported are about 410,000 distinct CDR3 sequences; the ten largest clones contain approximately 12%. The CDR3 runs to 15 residues. Germline V gene data show CDR1 as SGHRS and CDR2 as YFSETQ. Sample: blood T cells: a sorted CD56 or NKG2C T cell subset, CD4+ or CD8+ T cells, or bulk PBMC T cells (not recorded which). This chain links TRBV5-1 with TRBJ2-4; lacking DNA, the TRBD1 call made by TCRdb goes unchecked. This receptor was obtained from a woman aged 45-59 years in good health. The CDR3 sequence: CASSLATGGRDIQYF.